The clone carrying this T cell receptor (beta chain) has just a few counts. Its target is not known. This record belongs to a study of cytotoxic CD8 clonotypes in ibrutinib-treated CLL. Study-wide background: Among responders, roughly 25 were partial and 2 complete; after median roughly 70 months, 14 stayed remitted and some twelve progressed. Response samples were obtained once patients had received a median about 12 months of treatment, range 6 to 36.

Generated by immunoSEQ multiplex PCR, the TCRdb table keeps only in-frame clones and is missing some. The sample has about 140,000 clones, around 82% seen once. In germline, CDR1 is SGHRS, CDR2 YFSETQ. The CDR3 sequence is 15 residues long. V was pared by 3 bases and J by 0 bases, with 10 bases between. Notes on the study in general: Ibrutinib response saw clonality rise, and progression saw it return toward baseline.

The material sequenced was PBMCs, taken after 36 months of ibrutinib treatment. This TCR derives from a human donor with chronic lymphocytic leukemia. V gene TRBV5-1 combines with J gene TRBJ1-3; D not resolved. The DNA of the CDR3 is TGCGCCAGCAGCTCTGCGACACCCTCTGGAAACACCATATATTTT. Translation: CASSSATPSGNTIYF.